The next 11 T cell receptor beta chains were all read from a single sample in a study of regulatory T cells in long-lasting Graves disease. The time point: newly diagnosed GD, antithyroid drugs for less than 3 months. Extracted RNA from PBMCs served as the source of the TCR library. Sequencing libraries for TCR beta were prepared with iRepertoire HTBI primers and Arm-PCR of CDR3 regions. TCRdb fed the multiplex PCR reads into MiXCR, producing one record per CDR3 protein. The table has a few hundred thousand distinct CDR3 sequences, around 20% seen once. The sequences come from peripheral blood mononuclear cells (PBMCs), collected at new diagnosis, from a patient treated with antithyroid drugs. The source of these receptors is a female donor with Graves disease.

The sample holds many counts of this clonotype. The rearrangement joins TRBV7-2 to TRBJ1-2; possibly TRBD1 for D (6 bases). The germline V and J ends were trimmed by 5 bases and 4 bases, with 11 bases remaining between them. Looked up from germline, CDR1 is SGHTA and CDR2 is FQGNSA. CDR3 length: 13 amino acids. CDR3 loop: CASSPGQTYGYTF. The DNA of the CDR3 is TGTGCCAGCAGCCCTGGACAGACCTATGGCTACACCTTC.

Notes on this clonotype: This may arise from a read error, as a much more abundant clone is one base away. The rearrangement joins TRBV6-2 or TRBV6-3 to TRBJ1-6; D remains ambiguous. This CDR3 region has 14 residues. Germline V CDR1 and CDR2: MNHEY, SVGEGT. CDR3 region: CTSSYPANSSPLHF. DNA of the CDR3: TGTACCAGCAGTTACCCGGCTAATAGTTCACCCCTCCACTTT.

The table lists this clonotype with many counts. This chain joins TRBV7-9 and TRBJ1-1; 7 positions match TRBD1. The junction had 14 bases not matched to a gene; V was cut back by 5 bases and J by 2 bases. The CDR3 is made up of 17 amino acids. Germline V lookup: CDR1 SEHNR, CDR2 FQNEAQ (reference sequence). The CDR3 here is CASSARGWGQRNTEAFF. Written as DNA, the CDR3 is TGTGCCAGCAGCGCTAGGGGCTGGGGACAGAGAAACACTGAAGCTTTCTTT. Complete variable domain (other parts from reference TRBV7-9 and TRBJ1-1): DTGVSQNPRHKITKRGQNVTFRCDPISEHNRLYWYRQTLGQGPEFLTYFQNEAQLEKSRLLSDRFSAERPKGSFSTLEIQRTEQGDSAMYLCASSARGWGQRNTEAFFGQGTRLTVV.

In this sample, this clonotype turned up many times. The J gene is TRBJ2-5, the V gene TRBV15, with D hard to call. Trimming removed 0 bases from V and 2 bases from J, with 13 bases in between. Per the germline V gene, CDR1 is LNHNV and CDR2 is YYDKDF (reference sequence). CDR3 length: 16 residues. The CDR3 loop reads CATSREQSPRQETQYF. Written as DNA, the CDR3 is TGTGCCACCAGCAGAGAACAAAGTCCCCGGCAAGAGACCCAGTACTTC.

This clonotype was seen repeatedly, ten times or more. The CDR3 protein is CASSLVAGTSGYEQFF. For the CDR3, the DNA is TGTGCCAGCAGTTTGGTAGCCGGGACTAGCGGGTACGAGCAGTTCTTC. The chain carries TRBV27 and TRBJ2-1; 12 positions match TRBD2. The CDR3 sequence is 16 residues long. Trimming took 3 bases from V and 10 from J; bases not matched to a gene: 10. Germline CDR1 is MNHEY and CDR2 is SMNVEV (reference sequence).

This clonotype was seen ten or more times. V is TRBV7-2 and J is TRBJ1-2, with 7 bases lining up with TRBD1. The CDR3 sequence is 15 residues long. The V and J ends lost 5 bases and 8 bases, in that order; junction bases with no gene match: 14. Germline loops: CDR1 SGHTA, CDR2 FQGNSA. CDR3 residues: CASSPTTDRVGGYTF. The DNA of the CDR3 is TGTGCCAGCAGCCCTACGACTGACAGGGTGGGAGGCTACACCTTC.

This clonotype was detected many times. The rearrangement joins TRBV11-1 to TRBJ1-2; 7 bases match TRBD1. CDR3 length equals 13 residues. The ends lost 5 bases at V and 3 bases at J; junction bases unmatched: 3. The V gene's germline CDR1 is SGHAT and CDR2 FQDESV (reference sequence). In DNA, the CDR3 is TGTGCCAGCAGCAAACAGGGGTACTATGGCTACACCTTC. Protein: CASSKQGYYGYTF.

The V gene is TRBV4-3, the J gene TRBJ2-7, with a weak D call TRBD2 (6 bases). Per the germline V gene, CDR1 is LGHNA and CDR2 is YSLEER. Trimming left V 1 base short and J 4 bases short, with 35 bases between. CDR3 size: 22 residues. CDR3 in DNA: TGCGCCAGCAGCCAAGTGGGAAAGGATGGCTACCGGGAGAGCACAGATACTTACGAGCAGTACTTC. Amino acid sequence: CASSQVGKDGYRESTDTYEQYF.

This clonotype was seen many times. This rearrangement joins TRBV5-1 to TRBJ2-3; D remains unclear. This CDR3 contains 13 residues. Germline-derived CDR1 and CDR2 are SGHRS and YFSETQ. The V gene lost 5 bases and the J gene lost 1 base, with 8 bases spanning the gap. CDR3 in amino acids: CASRSSGTDTQYF. The CDR3 DNA reads TGCGCCAGCAGATCCAGCGGCACAGATACGCAGTATTTT.

This clonotype has at least ten counts. The gene calls are TRBV9 and TRBJ1-1; the D gene is possibly TRBD1 (5 bases). This CDR3 contains 13 residues. V lost 4 bases and J 4 bases, leaving 11 bases between the germline ends. CDR1 is SGDLS, CDR2 YYNGEE, per germline. The CDR3 coding sequence is TGTGCCAGCAGCATACGGGACGGCACTGAAGCTTTCTTT. Its translation: CASSIRDGTEAFF.

This clonotype was seen at least ten times. V usage is TRBV4-2 and J usage is TRBJ2-7, with 8 bases lining up with TRBD2. Germline V gene data show CDR1 as LGHNA and CDR2 as YNFKEQ. V gave up 0 bases and J gave up 2 bases; unmatched junction bases: 6. This CDR3 contains 16 residues. Written as DNA, the CDR3 is TGTGCCAGCAGCCAAGAGTCGGGGGGGTTTCCCTACGAGCAGTACTTC. As protein: CASSQESGGFPYEQYF.